This T cell receptor (beta chain) was recovered during a study of STAT5B mutations in CD4+ large granular lymphocyte leukemia. Regarding the study as a whole: No patients shared main leukemic clonotypes, though approximately 26% appeared at low frequency elsewhere. Without HLA matching, higher CD4+ than CD8+ T-LGLL clonality could reflect small sample size.

Concerning this clone itself: The antigen remains undetermined.

The survey-level immunoSEQ assay was used. Method: immunoSEQ multiplex PCR; TCRdb's copy keeps in-frame clones and lacks some. Among 20,000 to 25,000 clones listed, roughly three quarters were seen once. Specimen: CD4+ T cells from blood buffy coats. The sequence came from a human donor in good health.

The CDR3 DNA follows: TGTGCCAGCTCGCTCTTCGGCTTCCAATCGGGCGGGGAGCTGTTTTTT. Encoded protein: CASSLFGFQSGGELFF. This chain links TRBV9 with TRBJ2-2, with D uncertain. Germline values: CDR1 SGDLS, CDR2 YYNGEE. Trimming shortened V by 7 bases and J by 7 bases, and 23 bases separated the two germline ends. The CDR3 is 16 amino acids.